This TCR beta chain was observed in a study of T cell repertoires in cytomegalovirus infection. Study-wide context: Indications came from public TCR beta signatures; they pointed to CMV infection and to a matching HLA type. Study-wide points: Accumulated public TCR beta family frequency recognized individuals carrying CMV together with the relevant HLA. There were HLA-C-restricted CMV-specific TCR beta clonotypes dominating the ex vivo response.

TCRdb re-called the reads with MiXCR, one entry per CDR3 protein. The sample gives 500,000 to 600,000 distinct CDR3 sequences, about 17% of which show up once; roughly a quarter is in the top ten. A remark on this clonotype: Its antigen is currently unknown. Germline and junction disagree at one end, which may indicate a read error.

The germline gives CDR1 SSHAT, CDR2 FNYEAQ (reference sequence). CDR3 length: 15 amino acids. The origin of this receptor is a human donor in good health (CMV status not recorded). Some clones in this sample may be carry-over from other donors' samples. Input material: CD8+ T cells from PBMCs. The J gene is TRBJ1-5, the V gene TRBV7-7, with 8 bases aligning to TRBD1. CDR3 DNA sequence: TGTGCTAGCAGCCATACGACAGGGGATAATCAGCCCCAGCATTTT. This gives the protein CASSHTTGDNQPQHF.